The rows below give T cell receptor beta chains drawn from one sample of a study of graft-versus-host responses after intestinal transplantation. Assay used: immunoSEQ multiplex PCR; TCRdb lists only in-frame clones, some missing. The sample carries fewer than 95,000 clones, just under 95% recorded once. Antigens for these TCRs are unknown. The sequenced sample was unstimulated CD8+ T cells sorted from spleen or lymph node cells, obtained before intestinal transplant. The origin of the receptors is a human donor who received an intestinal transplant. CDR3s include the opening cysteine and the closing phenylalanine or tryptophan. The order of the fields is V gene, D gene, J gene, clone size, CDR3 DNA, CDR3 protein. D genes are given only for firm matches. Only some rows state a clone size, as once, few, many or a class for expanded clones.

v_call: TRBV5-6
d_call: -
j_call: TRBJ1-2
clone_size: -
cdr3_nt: TGTGCCAGCACCACTAGGACAGAAGCTAACTATGGCTACACCTTC
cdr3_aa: CASTTRTEANYGYTF

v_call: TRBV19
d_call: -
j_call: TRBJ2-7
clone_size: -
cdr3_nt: TGTGCCAGTAGTATCCGGGGGAGCTCCTACGAGCAGTACTTC
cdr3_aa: CASSIRGSSYEQYF

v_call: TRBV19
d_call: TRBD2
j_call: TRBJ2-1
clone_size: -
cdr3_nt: TGTGCCAGTACCTATGCTAGCGGGGTCTATGAGCAGTTCTTC
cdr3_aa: CASTYASGVYEQFF

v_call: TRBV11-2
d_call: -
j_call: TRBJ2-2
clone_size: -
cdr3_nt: TGTGCAACAGGCGGCCTTTCCGGGGAGCTGTTTTTT
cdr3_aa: CATGGLSGELFF

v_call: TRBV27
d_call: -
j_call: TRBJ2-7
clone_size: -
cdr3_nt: TGTGCCAGCAGTCTTACAGGGATCGGCTACGAGCAGTACTTC
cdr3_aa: CASSLTGIGYEQYF

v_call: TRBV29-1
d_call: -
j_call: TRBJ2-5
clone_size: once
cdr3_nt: TGCAGCGCTACGGACCAAGAGACCCAGTACTTC
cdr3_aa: CSATDQETQYF

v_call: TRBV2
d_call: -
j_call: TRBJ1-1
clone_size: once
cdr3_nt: TGTGCCAGCATTCAATCCGGGAACCTTCCTGAGGCTTTCTTT
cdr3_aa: CASIQSGNLPEAFF

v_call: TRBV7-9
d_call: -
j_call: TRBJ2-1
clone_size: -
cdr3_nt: TGTGCCAGCAGCCCACACAGCTCTCCCTACAATGAGCAGTTCTTC
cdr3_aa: CASSPHSSPYNEQFF

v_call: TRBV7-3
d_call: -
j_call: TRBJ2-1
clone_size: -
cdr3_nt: TGTGCCAGCAGCAAACCAGGGGCCAGCTCCTACAATGAGCAGTTCTTC
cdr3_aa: CASSKPGASSYNEQFF

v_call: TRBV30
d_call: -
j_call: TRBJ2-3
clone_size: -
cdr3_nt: TGTGCCTGGGGGGAGTCAGATACGCAGTATTTT
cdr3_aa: CAWGESDTQYF

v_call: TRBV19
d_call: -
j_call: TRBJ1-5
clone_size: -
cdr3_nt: TGTGCCAGTAGTATTTCTGGGGGAGGTCAGCCCCAGCATTTT
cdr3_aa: CASSISGGGQPQHF

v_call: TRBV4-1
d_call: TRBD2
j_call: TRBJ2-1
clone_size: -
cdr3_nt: TGCGCCAGCAGCCAAGGCGGGACTACCCATGAGCAGTTCTTC
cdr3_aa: CASSQGGTTHEQFF

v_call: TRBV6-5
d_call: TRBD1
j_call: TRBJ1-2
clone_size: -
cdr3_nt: TGTGCCAGCAGTTACTCGACAGGGTCGGGCTACACCTTC
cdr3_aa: CASSYSTGSGYTF

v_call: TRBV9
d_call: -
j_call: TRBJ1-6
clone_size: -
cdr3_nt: TGTGCCAGCAGCGGCGCTACGGGGGATAATTCACCCCTCCACTTT
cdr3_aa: CASSGATGDNSPLHF

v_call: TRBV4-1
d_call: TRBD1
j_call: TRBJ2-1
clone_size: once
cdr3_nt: TGCGCCAGCAGCCATCCGGGACAGACCTACAATGAGCAGTTCTTC
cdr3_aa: CASSHPGQTYNEQFF

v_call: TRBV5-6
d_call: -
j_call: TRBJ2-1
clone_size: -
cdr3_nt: TGTGCCAGCAGCTTCGACGGGACTCGTCAGTTCTTC
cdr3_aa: CASSFDGTRQFF

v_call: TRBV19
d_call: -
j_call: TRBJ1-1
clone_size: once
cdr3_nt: TGTGCCAGTAGTATTCCGCCAGGCGATCGGAACACTGAAGCTTTCTTT
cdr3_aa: CASSIPPGDRNTEAFF

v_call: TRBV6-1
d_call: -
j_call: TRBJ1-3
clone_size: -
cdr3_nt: TGTGCCAGCAGTGAAATACTGTTCGGAAACACCATATATTTT
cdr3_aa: CASSEILFGNTIYF

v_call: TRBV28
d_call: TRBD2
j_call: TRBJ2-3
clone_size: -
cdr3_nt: TGTGCCAGCGGGTTTCGCGGGACTAGCGGTAGACAGACAGATACGCAGTATTTT
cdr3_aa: CASGFRGTSGRQTDTQYF

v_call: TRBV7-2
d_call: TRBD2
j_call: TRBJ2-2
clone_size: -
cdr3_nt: TGTGCCAGCAGCCAGTTGTCGGGACTAGCGGGGGACGGGGAGCTGTTTTTT
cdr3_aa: CASSQLSGLAGDGELFF

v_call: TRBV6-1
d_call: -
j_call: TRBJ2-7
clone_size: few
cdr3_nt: TGTGCCAGCAGTGAACGGGACGGGAGCTCCTACGAGCAGTACTTC
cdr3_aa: CASSERDGSSYEQYF

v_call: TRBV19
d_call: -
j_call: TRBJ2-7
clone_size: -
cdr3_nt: TGTGCCAGTAGTATCGCCAGGGCCTCCTACGAGCAGTACTTC
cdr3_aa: CASSIARASYEQYF

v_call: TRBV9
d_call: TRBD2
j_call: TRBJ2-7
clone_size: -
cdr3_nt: TGTGCCAGCAGCGTTACTAGCGGGGGGGCCTCCGCCTACGAGCAGTACTTC
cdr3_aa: CASSVTSGGASAYEQYF

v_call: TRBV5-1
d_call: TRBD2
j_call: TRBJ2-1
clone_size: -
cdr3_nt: TGCGCCAGCAGCCAGTGGGAGGGACTAGCGGGAGTTTTTTCCAATGAGCAGTTCTTC
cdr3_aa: CASSQWEGLAGVFSNEQFF

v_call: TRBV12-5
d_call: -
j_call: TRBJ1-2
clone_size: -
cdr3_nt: TGTGCTAGTGGTTTAGGGGACAACTTTAACTATGGCTACACCTTC
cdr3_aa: CASGLGDNFNYGYTF

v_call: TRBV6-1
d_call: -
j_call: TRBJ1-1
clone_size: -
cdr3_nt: TGTGCCAGCAGCCTGGCCACTGAAGCTTTCTTT
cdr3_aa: CASSLATEAFF

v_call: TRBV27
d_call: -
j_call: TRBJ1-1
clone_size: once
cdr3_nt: TGTGCCAGCACCCCCAGGGGCCGATTGAACACTGAAGCTTTCTTT
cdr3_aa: CASTPRGRLNTEAFF

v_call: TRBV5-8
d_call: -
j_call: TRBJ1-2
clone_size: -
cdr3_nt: TGTGCCAGCAGCTTGTTTCTATCCGGGACTTCTAACTATGGCTACACCTTC
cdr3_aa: CASSLFLSGTSNYGYTF